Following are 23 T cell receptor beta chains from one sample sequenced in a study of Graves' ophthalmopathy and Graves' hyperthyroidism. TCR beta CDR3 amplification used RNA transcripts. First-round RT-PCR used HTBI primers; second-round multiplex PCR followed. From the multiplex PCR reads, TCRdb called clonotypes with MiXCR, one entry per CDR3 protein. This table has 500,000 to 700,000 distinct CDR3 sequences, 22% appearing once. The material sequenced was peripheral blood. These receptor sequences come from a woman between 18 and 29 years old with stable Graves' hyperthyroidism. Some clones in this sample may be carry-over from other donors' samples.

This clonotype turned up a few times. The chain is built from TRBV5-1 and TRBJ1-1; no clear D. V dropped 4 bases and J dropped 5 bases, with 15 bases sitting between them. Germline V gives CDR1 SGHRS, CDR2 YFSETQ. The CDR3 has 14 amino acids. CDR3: CASSRSVDWTEAFF. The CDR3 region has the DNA TGCGCCAGCAGCAGATCAGTGGATTGGACTGAAGCTTTCTTT.

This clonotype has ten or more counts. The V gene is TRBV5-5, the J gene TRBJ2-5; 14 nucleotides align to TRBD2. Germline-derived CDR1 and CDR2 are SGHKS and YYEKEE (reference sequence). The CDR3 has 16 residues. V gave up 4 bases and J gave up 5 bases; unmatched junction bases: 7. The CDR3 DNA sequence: TGTGCCAGCAGCCCGGGACTAGCGGGAGTCGAGGAGACCCAGTACTTC. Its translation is CASSPGLAGVEETQYF.

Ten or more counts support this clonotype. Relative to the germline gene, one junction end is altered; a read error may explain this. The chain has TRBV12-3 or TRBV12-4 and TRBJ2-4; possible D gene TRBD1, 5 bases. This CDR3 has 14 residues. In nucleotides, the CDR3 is TGTGCCAGCAGTTTCCCCAGGGTCAAAAACATTAAGTACTTC. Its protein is CASSFPRVKNIKYF.

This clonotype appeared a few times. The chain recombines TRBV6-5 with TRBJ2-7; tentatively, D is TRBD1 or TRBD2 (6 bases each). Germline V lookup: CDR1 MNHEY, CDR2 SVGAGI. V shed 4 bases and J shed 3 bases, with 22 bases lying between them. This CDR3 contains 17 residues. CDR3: CASSSGAGTLMFYEQYF. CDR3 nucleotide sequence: TGTGCCAGCAGTTCGGGGGCCGGGACTCTGATGTTCTACGAGCAGTACTTC.

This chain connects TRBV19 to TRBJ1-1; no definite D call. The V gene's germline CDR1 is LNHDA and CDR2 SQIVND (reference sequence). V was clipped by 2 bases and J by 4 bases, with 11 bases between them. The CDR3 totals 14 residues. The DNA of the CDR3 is TGTGCCAGTAGTATATTCACGGGGTTCACTGAAGCTTTCTTT. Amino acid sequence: CASSIFTGFTEAFF. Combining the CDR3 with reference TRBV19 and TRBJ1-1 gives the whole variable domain DGGITQSPKYLFRKEGQNVTLSCEQNLNHDAMYWYRQDPGQGLRLIYYSQIVNDFQKGDIAEGYSVSREKKESFPLTVTSAQKNPTAFYLCASSIFTGFTEAFFGQGTRLTVV.

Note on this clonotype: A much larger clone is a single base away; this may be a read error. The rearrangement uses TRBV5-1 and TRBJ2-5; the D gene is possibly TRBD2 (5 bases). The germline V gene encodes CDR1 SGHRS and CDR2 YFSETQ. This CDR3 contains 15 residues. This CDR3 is CASSFGRGVRETQDF. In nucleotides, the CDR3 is TGCGCCAGCAGTTTTGGACGGGGAGTACGAGAGACCCAGGACTTC.

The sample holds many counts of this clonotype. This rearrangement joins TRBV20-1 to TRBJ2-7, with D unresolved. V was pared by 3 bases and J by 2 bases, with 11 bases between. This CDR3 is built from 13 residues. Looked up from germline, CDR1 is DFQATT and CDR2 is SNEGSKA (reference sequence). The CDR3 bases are TGCAGTGCTAGCATCATCGGAGCCTACGAGCAGTACTTC. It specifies CSASIIGAYEQYF.

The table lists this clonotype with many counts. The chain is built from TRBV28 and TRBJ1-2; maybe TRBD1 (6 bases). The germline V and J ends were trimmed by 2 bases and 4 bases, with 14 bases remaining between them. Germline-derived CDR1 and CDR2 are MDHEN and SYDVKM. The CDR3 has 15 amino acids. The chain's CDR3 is CASSLGAGEGYGYTF. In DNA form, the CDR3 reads TGTGCCAGCAGTTTAGGGGCAGGGGAAGGCTATGGCTACACCTTC.

CDR3 in amino acids: CSARVPGGAGLDTGELFF. CDR3 coding DNA: TGCAGTGCTAGAGTGCCCGGGGGCGCCGGTCTGGACACCGGGGAGCTGTTTTTT. The gene calls are TRBV20-1 and TRBJ2-2; tentatively, D is TRBD1 or TRBD2 (6 bases each). Looked up from germline, CDR1 is DFQATT and CDR2 is SNEGSKA (reference sequence). The V and J ends lost 1 base and 3 bases respectively, with 21 bases between them. This CDR3 is 18 amino acids long.

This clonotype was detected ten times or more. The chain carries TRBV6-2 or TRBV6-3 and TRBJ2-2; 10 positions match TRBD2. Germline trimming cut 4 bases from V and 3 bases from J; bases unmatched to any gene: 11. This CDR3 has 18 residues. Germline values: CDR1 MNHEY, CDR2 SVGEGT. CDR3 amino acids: CASSWRTSGYIYTGELFF. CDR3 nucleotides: TGTGCCAGCAGTTGGAGGACTAGCGGATATATCTACACCGGGGAGCTGTTTTTT.

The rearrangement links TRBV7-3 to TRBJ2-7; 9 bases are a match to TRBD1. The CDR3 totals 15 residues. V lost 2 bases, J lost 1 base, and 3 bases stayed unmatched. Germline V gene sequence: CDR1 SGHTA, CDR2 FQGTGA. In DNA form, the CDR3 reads TGTGCCAGCAGCTTATACAGGGGGCGTTCCTACGAGCAGTACTTC. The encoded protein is CASSLYRGRSYEQYF.

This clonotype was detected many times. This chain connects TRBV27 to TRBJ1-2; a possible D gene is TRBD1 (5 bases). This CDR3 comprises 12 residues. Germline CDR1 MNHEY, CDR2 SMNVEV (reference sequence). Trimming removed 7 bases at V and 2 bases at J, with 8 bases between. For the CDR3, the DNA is TGTGCCAGCACAACAGGAAACTATGGCTACACCTTC. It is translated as CASTTGNYGYTF.

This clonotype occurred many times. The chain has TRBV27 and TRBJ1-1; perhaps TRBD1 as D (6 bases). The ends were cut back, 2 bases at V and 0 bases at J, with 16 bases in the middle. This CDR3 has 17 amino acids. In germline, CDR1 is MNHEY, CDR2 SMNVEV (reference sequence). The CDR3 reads CASSLMAGATMNTEAFF. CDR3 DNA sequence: TGTGCCAGCAGTTTAATGGCAGGGGCGACCATGAACACTGAAGCTTTCTTT.

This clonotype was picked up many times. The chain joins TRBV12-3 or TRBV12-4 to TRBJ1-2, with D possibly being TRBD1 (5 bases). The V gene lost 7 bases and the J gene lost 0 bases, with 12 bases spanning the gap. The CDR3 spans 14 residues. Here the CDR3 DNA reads TGTGCCAGCAACTGGGACGTTACTAACTATGGCTACACCTTC. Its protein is CASNWDVTNYGYTF.

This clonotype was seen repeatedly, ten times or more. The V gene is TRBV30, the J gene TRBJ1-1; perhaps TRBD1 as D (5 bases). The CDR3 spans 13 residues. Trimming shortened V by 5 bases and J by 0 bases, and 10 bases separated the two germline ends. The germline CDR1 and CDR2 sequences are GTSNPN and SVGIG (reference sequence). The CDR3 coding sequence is TGTGCCTGGGGGGCAGGGTTGAACACTGAAGCTTTCTTT. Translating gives CAWGAGLNTEAFF.

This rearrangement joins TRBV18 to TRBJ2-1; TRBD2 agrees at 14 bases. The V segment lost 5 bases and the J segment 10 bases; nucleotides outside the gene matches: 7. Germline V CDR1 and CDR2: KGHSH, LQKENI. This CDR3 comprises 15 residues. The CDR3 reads CASSSGLAGVYEQFF. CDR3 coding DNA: TGTGCCAGCTCATCGGGACTAGCGGGGGTCTACGAGCAGTTCTTC.

The CDR3 DNA is TGTGCCAGCAGCCCTCGACAGGGGGGAACGAACACTGAAGCTTTCTTT. Translated, it gives CASSPRQGGTNTEAFF. The chain is built from TRBV3-1 and TRBJ1-1, with TRBD1 matching over 9 bases. V gave up 4 bases and J gave up 1 base; unmatched junction bases: 7. The CDR3 has 16 amino acids. Germline loops: CDR1 LGHDT, CDR2 YNNKEL (reference sequence).

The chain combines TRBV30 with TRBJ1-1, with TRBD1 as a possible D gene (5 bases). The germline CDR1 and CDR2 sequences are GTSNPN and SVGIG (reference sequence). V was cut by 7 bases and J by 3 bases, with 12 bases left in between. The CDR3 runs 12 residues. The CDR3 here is CASGPRDTEAFF. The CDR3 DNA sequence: TGTGCCTCGGGGCCTCGGGACACTGAAGCTTTCTTT.

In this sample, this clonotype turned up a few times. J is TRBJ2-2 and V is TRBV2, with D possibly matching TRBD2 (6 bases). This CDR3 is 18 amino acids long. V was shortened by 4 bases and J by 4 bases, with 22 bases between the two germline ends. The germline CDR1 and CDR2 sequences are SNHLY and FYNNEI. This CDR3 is CASSVYPTLGGGTGELFF. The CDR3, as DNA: TGTGCCAGCAGTGTTTACCCCACCCTGGGGGGAGGCACCGGGGAGCTGTTTTTT.

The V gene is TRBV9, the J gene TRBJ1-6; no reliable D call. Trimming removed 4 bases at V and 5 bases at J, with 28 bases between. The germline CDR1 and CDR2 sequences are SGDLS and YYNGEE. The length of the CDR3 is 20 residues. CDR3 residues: CASSPYYAGIHQINNSPLHF. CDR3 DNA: TGTGCCAGCAGCCCATACTACGCCGGGATCCACCAAATCAATAATTCACCCCTCCACTTT.

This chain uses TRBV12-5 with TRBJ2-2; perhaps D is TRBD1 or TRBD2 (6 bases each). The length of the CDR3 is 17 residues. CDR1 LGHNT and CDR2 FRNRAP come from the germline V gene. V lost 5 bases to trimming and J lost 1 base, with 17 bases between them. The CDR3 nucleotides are TGTGCTAGTGGTGGGATAAAGGGGGGTATGAACACCGGGGAGCTGTTTTTT. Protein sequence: CASGGIKGGMNTGELFF.

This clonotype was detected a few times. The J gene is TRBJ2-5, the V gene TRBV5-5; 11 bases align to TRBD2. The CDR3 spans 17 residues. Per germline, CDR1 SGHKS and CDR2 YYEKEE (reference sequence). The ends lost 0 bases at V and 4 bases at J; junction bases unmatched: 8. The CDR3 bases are TGTGCCAGCAGCTTGGTGACTAGCGGGAACGGTAGAGAGACCCAGTACTTC. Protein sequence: CASSLVTSGNGRETQYF. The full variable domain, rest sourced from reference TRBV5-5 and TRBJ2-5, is DAGVTQSPTHLIKTRGQQVTLRCSPISGHKSVSWYQQVLGQGPQFIFQYYEKEERGRGNFPDRFSARQFPNYSSELNVNALLLGDSALYLCASSLVTSGNGRETQYFGPGTRLLVL.

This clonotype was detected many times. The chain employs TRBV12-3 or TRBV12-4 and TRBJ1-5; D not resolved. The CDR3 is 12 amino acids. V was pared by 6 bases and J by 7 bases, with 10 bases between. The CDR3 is CASSLRKQPQHF. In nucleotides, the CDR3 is TGTGCCAGCAGCCTCCGGAAACAGCCCCAGCATTTT.